Listed below are T cell receptor beta chains from one sample, sequenced in a study of blood T cell repertoires in COVID-19. The assay was immunoSEQ multiplex PCR, and TCRdb's table has in-frame clones only and misses some. The sample has around 140,000 clones, less than 85% seen once. The sequenced sample consisted of peripheral blood. These receptors were taken from a woman of 80 years or more with acute or convalescent COVID-19. Both conserved end residues are part of each CDR3. The D gene is left open where the match is weak.

DNA: TGTGCCAGCAGCCTGCAACGTCCAGGGGCCAAAAACATTCAGTACTTC
CDR3: CASSLQRPGAKNIQYF
V: TRBV14
J: TRBJ2-4
D: NA

DNA: TGTGCCAGCAGTCAGAGGGGCACAGATACGCAGTATTTT
CDR3: CASSQRGTDTQYF
V: TRBV12-3/TRBV12-4
J: TRBJ2-3
D: NA

DNA: TGTGCCAGCAGTTTACGGCCGGGACAGAATTCACCCCTCCACTTT
CDR3: CASSLRPGQNSPLHF
V: TRBV2
J: TRBJ1-6
D: TRBD1

DNA: TGTGCCAGCAGTGTTGAGGTGGGTCAGCCCCAGCATTTT
CDR3: CASSVEVGQPQHF
V: TRBV6-4
J: TRBJ1-5
D: NA

DNA: TGTGCCAGCAGCTTAGCGCGGGAGAGTGAAGCTTTCTTT
CDR3: CASSLARESEAFF
V: TRBV7-9
J: TRBJ1-1
D: NA

DNA: TGTGCTAGTGGCCACCCTCCGACTGATACCTACGAGCAGTACTTC
CDR3: CASGHPPTDTYEQYF
V: TRBV12-5
J: TRBJ2-7
D: NA

DNA: TGTGCCAGCAGCCCCAGAGCCAGGGTTGGGGGGGAGCTGTTTTTT
CDR3: CASSPRARVGGELFF
V: TRBV5-5
J: TRBJ2-2
D: NA

DNA: TGTGCCAGCAGCTTGGACAGAAAACAGCCCCAGCATTTT
CDR3: CASSLDRKQPQHF
V: TRBV5-4
J: TRBJ1-5
D: NA

DNA: TGCAGCGTCGATGTACAGGGGGCGAGGGAGCAGTACTTC
CDR3: CSVDVQGAREQYF
V: TRBV29-1
J: TRBJ2-7
D: TRBD1

DNA: TGTGCCAGCAGCCAAGATACCAGGGGGACTTTAACCTTC
CDR3: CASSQDTRGTLTF
V: TRBV14
J: TRBJ1-2
D: TRBD1

DNA: TGCAGTGCTAGTAGGGCTAGCGGGAGGGCAGATACGCAGTATTTT
CDR3: CSASRASGRADTQYF
V: TRBV20-1
J: TRBJ2-3
D: TRBD2